This is a list of T cell receptor beta chains from one sample in a study of cytomegalovirus exposure and HLA in healthy donors. The assay was immunoSEQ multiplex PCR, and TCRdb's table has in-frame clones only and misses some. This sample has around 200,000 clones, with 80% to 85% found just once. The sample was PBMCs. The receptor source for this set is a woman between 18 and 30 years old in good health and CMV-seropositive. Both conserved end residues are part of each CDR3. D genes are given only for firm matches. Where a row states a size, it is once, few, many or the class of an expanded clone; other rows omit it.

v_call: TRBV5-6; j_call: TRBJ2-1; clone_size: NA; d_call: NA; cdr3_aa: CASSDLDWSSYNEQFF; cdr3_nt: TGTGCCAGCAGCGACTTAGACTGGAGCTCCTACAATGAGCAGTTCTTC
v_call: TRBV5-4; j_call: TRBJ2-7; clone_size: once; d_call: TRBD2; cdr3_aa: CASSLSGGVDEQYF; cdr3_nt: TGTGCCAGCAGCCTTAGCGGGGGGGTCGACGAGCAGTACTTC
v_call: TRBV5-1; j_call: TRBJ2-3; clone_size: NA; d_call: TRBD1; cdr3_aa: CASSVGQGVADTQYF; cdr3_nt: TGCGCCAGCAGCGTGGGACAGGGTGTGGCAGATACGCAGTATTTT
v_call: TRBV6-1; j_call: TRBJ2-7; clone_size: NA; d_call: TRBD1; cdr3_aa: CASSEGTGFNYEQYF; cdr3_nt: TGTGCCAGCAGTGAAGGGACAGGGTTCAACTACGAGCAGTACTTC
v_call: TRBV19; j_call: TRBJ2-3; clone_size: once; d_call: TRBD2; cdr3_aa: CASSLQRGGTDTQYF; cdr3_nt: TGTGCCAGTAGTCTCCAGCGGGGGGGTACAGATACGCAGTATTTT
v_call: TRBV6-6; j_call: TRBJ1-1; clone_size: NA; d_call: NA; cdr3_aa: CASSYPGRGADTEAFF; cdr3_nt: TGTGCCAGCAGTTACCCGGGGAGGGGCGCGGACACTGAAGCTTTCTTT
v_call: TRBV6-5; j_call: TRBJ2-2; clone_size: NA; d_call: NA; cdr3_aa: CASSYSSWGDGELFF; cdr3_nt: TGTGCCAGCAGTTACTCGAGTTGGGGGGACGGGGAGCTGTTTTTT
v_call: TRBV15; j_call: TRBJ2-5; clone_size: NA; d_call: NA; cdr3_aa: CATSRDLSGGQETQYF; cdr3_nt: TGTGCCACCAGCAGAGATTTATCAGGGGGGCAAGAGACCCAGTACTTC
v_call: TRBV7-5; j_call: TRBJ2-7; clone_size: NA; d_call: NA; cdr3_aa: CARSLGRVSYEQYF; cdr3_nt: TGTGCCAGAAGCCTAGGGAGAGTGAGCTACGAGCAGTACTTC
v_call: TRBV27; j_call: TRBJ1-2; clone_size: NA; d_call: TRBD1; cdr3_aa: CASSLSGTGRGANYGYTF; cdr3_nt: TGTGCCAGCAGTTTATCGGGGACAGGGAGAGGAGCTAACTATGGCTACACCTTC
v_call: TRBV14; j_call: TRBJ1-1; clone_size: NA; d_call: NA; cdr3_aa: CASSQEYRNLRGNTEAFF; cdr3_nt: TGTGCCAGCAGCCAAGAATACCGGAACCTTAGAGGGAACACTGAAGCTTTCTTT
v_call: TRBV6-1; j_call: TRBJ1-4; clone_size: NA; d_call: NA; cdr3_aa: CASRARSRDEKLFF; cdr3_nt: TGTGCCAGCAGGGCCCGGAGTCGGGATGAAAAACTGTTTTTT
v_call: TRBV11-2; j_call: TRBJ2-7; clone_size: NA; d_call: TRBD2; cdr3_aa: CASSSFRGGHEQYF; cdr3_nt: TGTGCCAGCAGCTCTTTCCGGGGGGGCCACGAGCAGTACTTC
v_call: TRBV6-1; j_call: TRBJ2-3; clone_size: once; d_call: NA; cdr3_aa: CASSDWGRTDTQYF; cdr3_nt: TGTGCCAGCAGTGATTGGGGGAGGACAGATACGCAGTATTTT